This entry features one TCR beta chain sequence. Its cognate antigen is unknown. The CDR3 contains 12 residues. Trimming removed 4 bases at V and 4 bases at J, with 7 bases between. The germline V gene encodes CDR1 SGHTA and CDR2 FQGNSA. These data belong to a study of T-cell memory formation after mild COVID-19. Across the whole study: The study found TCR clusters largely donor specific. Study-level points and caveats: CD4+ contracting clones were mainly CM and EM; CD8+ ones, EMRA. Pre-infection memory already had some responding clones, implying cross-reactive memory joined.

Constant-segment primers were used for 5'RACE, and the resulting TCR alpha and TCR beta cDNA libraries carried sample barcodes and UMIs. Using its own MiXCR run on the 5' RACE reads, TCRdb lists one record per CDR3 protein. The sample records about 400,000 distinct CDR3 sequences, roughly 17% being singletons. The sequence was collected from a man aged 18 to 29 who had mild COVID-19 (a few samples of this study predate the infection). Cell type and time point are not known. The chain uses TRBV7-2 and TRBJ2-5; D gene uncertain. Sequencing was carried out using PBMCs or a T cell subset sorted from them (not recorded which). The CDR3 DNA is TGTGCCAGCAGCTCCCTTTTAGAGACCCAGTACTTC. Its translation is CASSSLLETQYF.